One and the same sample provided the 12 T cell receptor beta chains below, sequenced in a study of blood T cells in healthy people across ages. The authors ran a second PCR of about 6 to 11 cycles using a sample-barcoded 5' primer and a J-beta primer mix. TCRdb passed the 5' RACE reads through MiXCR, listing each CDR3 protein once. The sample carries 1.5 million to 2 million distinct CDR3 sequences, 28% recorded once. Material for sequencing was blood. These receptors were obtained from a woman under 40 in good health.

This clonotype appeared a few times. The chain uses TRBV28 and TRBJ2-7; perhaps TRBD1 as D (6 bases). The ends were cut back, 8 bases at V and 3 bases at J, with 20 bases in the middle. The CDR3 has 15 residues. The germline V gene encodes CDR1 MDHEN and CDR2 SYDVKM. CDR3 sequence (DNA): TGTGCCAGCCTCTCAGCACAGGGAAGACGCTACGAGCAGTACTTC. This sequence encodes CASLSAQGRRYEQYF.

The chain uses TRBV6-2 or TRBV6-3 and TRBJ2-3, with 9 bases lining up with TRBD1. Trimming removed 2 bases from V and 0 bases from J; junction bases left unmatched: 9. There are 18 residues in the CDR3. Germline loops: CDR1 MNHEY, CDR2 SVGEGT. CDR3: CASSYRDRAYTSTDTQYF. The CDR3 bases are TGTGCCAGCAGTTACCGGGACAGGGCTTACACAAGCACAGATACGCAGTATTTT.

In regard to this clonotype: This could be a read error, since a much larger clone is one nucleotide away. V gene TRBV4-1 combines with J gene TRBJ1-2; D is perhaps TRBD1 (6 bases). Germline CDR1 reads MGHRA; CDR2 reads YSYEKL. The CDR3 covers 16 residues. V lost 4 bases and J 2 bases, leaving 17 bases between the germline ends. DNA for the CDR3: TGCGCCAGCAGCCGAGAGGCAGCCCAGGGGAACTATGGCTACACCTTC. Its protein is CASSREAAQGNYGYTF.

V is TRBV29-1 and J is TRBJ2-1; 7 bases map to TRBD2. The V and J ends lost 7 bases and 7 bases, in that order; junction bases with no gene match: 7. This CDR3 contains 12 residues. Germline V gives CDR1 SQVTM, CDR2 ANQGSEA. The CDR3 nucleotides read TGCAGCGCGAAAGTCGGGGGGAATGAGCAGTTCTTC. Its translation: CSAKVGGNEQFF.

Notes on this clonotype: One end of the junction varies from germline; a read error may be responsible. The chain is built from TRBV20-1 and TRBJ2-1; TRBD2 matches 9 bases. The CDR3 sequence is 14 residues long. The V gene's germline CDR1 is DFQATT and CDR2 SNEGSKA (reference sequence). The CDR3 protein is CGASVGTSRDEQFF. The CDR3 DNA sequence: TGCGGTGCTAGCGTCGGGACTAGCAGGGATGAGCAGTTCTTC.

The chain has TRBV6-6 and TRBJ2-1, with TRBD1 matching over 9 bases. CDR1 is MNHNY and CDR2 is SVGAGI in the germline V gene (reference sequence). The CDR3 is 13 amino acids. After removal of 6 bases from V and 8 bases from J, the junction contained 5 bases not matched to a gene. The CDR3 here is CASRSGQGYEQFF. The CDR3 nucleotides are TGTGCCAGCAGATCGGGACAGGGATATGAGCAGTTCTTC.

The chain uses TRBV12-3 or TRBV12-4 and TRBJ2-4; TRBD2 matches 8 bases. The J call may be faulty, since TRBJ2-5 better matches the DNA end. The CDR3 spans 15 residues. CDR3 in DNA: TGTGCCAGCAGTTGGGCCGGGACTAGAGAAGAGACCCAGTACTTC. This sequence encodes CASSWAGTREETQYF.

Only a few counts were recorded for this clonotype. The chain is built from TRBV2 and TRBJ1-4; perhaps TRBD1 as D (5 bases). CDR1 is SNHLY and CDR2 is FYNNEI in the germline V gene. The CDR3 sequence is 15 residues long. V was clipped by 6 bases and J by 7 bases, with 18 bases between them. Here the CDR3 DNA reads TGTGCCAGCAGAGGGGACGGAGGACAAGGTGAAAAACTGTTTTTT. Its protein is CASRGDGGQGEKLFF.

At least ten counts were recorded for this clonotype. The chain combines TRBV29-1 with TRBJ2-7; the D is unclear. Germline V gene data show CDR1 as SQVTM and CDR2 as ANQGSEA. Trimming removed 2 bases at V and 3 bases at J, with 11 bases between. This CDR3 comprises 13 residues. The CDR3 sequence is CSVESGKGYEQYF. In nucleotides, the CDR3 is TGCAGCGTTGAATCCGGTAAGGGCTACGAGCAGTACTTC.

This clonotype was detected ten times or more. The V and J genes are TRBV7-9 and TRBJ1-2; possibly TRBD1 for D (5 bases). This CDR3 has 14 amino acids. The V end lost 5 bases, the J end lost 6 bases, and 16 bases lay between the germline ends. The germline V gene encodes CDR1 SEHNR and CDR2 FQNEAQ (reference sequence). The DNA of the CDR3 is TGTGCCAGCAGCGATACAGTGGGGCTCCATGGCTACACCTTC. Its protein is CASSDTVGLHGYTF. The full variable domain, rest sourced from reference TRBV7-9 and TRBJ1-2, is DTGVSQNPRHKITKRGQNVTFRCDPISEHNRLYWYRQTLGQGPEFLTYFQNEAQLEKSRLLSDRFSAERPKGSFSTLEIQRTEQGDSAMYLCASSDTVGLHGYTFGSGTRLTVV.

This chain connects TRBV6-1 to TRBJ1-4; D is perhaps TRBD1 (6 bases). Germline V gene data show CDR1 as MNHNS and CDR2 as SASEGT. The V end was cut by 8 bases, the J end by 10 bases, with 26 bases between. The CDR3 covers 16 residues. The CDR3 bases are TGTGCCAGCGGCAGGGGTTCGGTAGGCGCCCCGGGAAAACTGTTTTTT. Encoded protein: CASGRGSVGAPGKLFF.

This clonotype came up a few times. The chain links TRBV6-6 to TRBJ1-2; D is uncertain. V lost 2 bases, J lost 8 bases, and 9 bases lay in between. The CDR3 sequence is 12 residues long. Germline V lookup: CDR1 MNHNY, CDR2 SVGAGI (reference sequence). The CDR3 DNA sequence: TGTGCCAGCAGTTACCCCCAGGACGGCTACACCTTC. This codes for CASSYPQDGYTF.